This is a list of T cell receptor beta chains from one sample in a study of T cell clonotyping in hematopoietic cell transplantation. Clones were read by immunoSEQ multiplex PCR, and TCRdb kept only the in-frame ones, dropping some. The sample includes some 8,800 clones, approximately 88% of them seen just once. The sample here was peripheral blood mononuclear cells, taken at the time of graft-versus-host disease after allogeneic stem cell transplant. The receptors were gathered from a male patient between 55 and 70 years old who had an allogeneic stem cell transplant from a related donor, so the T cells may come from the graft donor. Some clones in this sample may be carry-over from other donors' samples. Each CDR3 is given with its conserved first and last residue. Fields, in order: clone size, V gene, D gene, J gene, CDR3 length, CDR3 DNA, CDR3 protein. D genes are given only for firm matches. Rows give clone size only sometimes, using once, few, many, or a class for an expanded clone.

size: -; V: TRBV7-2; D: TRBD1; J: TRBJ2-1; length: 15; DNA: TGTGCCAGCAGCTTACAGGGGGCCCTTTACAATGAGCAGTTCTTC; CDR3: CASSLQGALYNEQFF
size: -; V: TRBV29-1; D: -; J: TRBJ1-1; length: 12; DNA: TGCAGCCCCCGAAACCTTAACACTGAAGCTTTCTTT; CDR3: CSPRNLNTEAFF
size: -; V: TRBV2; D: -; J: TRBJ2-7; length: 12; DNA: TGTGCCAGCAGTGAGATATACTACGAGCAGTACTTC; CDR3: CASSEIYYEQYF
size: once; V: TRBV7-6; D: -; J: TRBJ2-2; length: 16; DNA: TGTGCCAGCAGCTTAGGCGCCCGGGCCCCCTCCGGGGAGCTGTTTTTT; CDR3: CASSLGARAPSGELFF
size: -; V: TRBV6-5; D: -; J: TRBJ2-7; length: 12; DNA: TGTGCCAGCAGTCCGGACCTAAACGAGCAGTACTTC; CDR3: CASSPDLNEQYF
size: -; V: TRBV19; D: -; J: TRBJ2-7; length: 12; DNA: TGTGCCAGTAGGGACAGCATACACGAGCAGTACTTC; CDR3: CASRDSIHEQYF
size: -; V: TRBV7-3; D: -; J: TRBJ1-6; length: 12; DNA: TGTGCCAGCAGCTCACAGAATTCACCCCTCCACTTT; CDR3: CASSSQNSPLHF
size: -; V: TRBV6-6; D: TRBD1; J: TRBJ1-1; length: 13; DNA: TGTGCCAGCACCGGGACAGGGGAGACTGAAGCTTTCTTT; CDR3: CASTGTGETEAFF
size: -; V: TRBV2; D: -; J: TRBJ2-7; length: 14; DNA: TGTGCCAGCAGTGCCAGCGGGCCGCCCTACGAGCAGTACTTC; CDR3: CASSASGPPYEQYF
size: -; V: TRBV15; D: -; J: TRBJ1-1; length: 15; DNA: TGTGCCACCAGCAGGAGGACAGCTATGAACACTGAAGCTTTCTTT; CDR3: CATSRRTAMNTEAFF
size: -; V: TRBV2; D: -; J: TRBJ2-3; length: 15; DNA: TGTGCCACCCGCGGCGCGCAGCGACACACAGATACGCAGTATTTT; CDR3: CATRGAQRHTDTQYF
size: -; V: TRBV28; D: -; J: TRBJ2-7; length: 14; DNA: TGTGCCAGCAGTTTGTACAGAGCCTCCTACGAGCAGTACTTC; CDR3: CASSLYRASYEQYF
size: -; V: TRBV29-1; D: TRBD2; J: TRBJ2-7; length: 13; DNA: TGCAGCGTCAACCGGGAGGGACCCCACGAGCAGTACTTC; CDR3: CSVNREGPHEQYF
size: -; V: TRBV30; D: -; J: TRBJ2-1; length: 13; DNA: TGTGCCGTGGACGGCCAAACTAGCTATGAGCAGTTCTTC; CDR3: CAVDGQTSYEQFF
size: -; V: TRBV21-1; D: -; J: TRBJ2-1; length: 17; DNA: TGTGCCAGCAGCAAAGTAACTAGCGGGGCGAGTTACAATGAGCAGTTCTTC; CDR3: CASSKVTSGASYNEQFF
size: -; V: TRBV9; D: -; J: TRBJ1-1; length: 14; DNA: TGTGCCAGCAGCGTAGATCCCGTGAACACTGAAGCTTTCTTT; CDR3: CASSVDPVNTEAFF
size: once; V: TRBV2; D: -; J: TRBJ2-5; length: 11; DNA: TGTGCCAGCAGCATCGATGGGCCCCAGTACTTC; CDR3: CASSIDGPQYF
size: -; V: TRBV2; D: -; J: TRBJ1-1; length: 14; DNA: TGTGCCAGCAGTGTCCAGGGGCAGAACACTGAAGCTTTCTTT; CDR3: CASSVQGQNTEAFF
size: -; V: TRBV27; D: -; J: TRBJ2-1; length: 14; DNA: TGTGCCAGCAGGCCATCAAGCTCCTACAATGAGCAGTTCTTC; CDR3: CASRPSSSYNEQFF
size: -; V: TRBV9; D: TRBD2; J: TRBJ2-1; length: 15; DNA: TGTGCCAGCAGCGTAGAAGGGACTAGCTATAATGAGCAGTTCTTC; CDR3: CASSVEGTSYNEQFF
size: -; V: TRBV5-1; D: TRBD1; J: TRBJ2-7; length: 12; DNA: TGCGCCAGCAGCGGGACAGGGGGAGAGCAGTACTTC; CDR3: CASSGTGGEQYF
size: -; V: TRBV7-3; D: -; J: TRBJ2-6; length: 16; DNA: TGTGCCAGCAGCTTAATAGGACAAGCTGGGGCCAACGTCCTGACTTTC; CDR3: CASSLIGQAGANVLTF
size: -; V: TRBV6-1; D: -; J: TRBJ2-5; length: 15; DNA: TGTGCCAGCAGTGGAGGTGGGGGACGGCAAGAGACCCAGTACTTC; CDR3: CASSGGGGRQETQYF
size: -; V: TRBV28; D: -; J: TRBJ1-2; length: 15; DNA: TGTGCCAGCAGTTTACCCGCAGACGCAATTTATGGCTACACCTTC; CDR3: CASSLPADAIYGYTF
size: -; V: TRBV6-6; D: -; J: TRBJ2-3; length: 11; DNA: TGTGCCAGCGGGGGCCCAGATACGCAGTATTTT; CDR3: CASGGPDTQYF
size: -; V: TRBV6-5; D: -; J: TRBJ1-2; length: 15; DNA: TGTGCCAGCAGAATCAACACGGGCCCTACCTATGGCTACACCTTC; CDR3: CASRINTGPTYGYTF
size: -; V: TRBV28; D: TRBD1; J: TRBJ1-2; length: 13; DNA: TGTGCCAGCACCCCGTGGGACAGGAATGGCTACACCTTC; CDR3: CASTPWDRNGYTF
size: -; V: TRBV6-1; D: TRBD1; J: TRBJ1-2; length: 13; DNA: TGTGCCAGCAGCCGGGACAGGGGGTATGGCTACACCTTC; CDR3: CASSRDRGYGYTF
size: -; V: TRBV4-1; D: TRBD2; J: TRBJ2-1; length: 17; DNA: TGCGCCAGCAGCCAAAGAGCGAGCGGGGGCTTTTTTGGGGAGCAGTTCTTC; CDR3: CASSQRASGGFFGEQFF
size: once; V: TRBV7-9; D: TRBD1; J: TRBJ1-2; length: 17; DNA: TGTGCCAGCAGCGACATCTTTACAGGGGGCGATAGCTATGGCTACACCTTC; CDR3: CASSDIFTGGDSYGYTF
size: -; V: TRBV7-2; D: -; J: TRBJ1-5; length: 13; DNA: TGTGCCAGCAGCCCGCTACGGAATCAGCCCCAGCATTTT; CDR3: CASSPLRNQPQHF
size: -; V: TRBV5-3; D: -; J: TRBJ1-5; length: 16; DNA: TGTGCCAGAAGCATCCGACAGGCCCACAGCAATCAGCCCCAGCATTTT; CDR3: CARSIRQAHSNQPQHF
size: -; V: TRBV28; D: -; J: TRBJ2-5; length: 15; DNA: TGTGCCAGCAGCCGGGGGACCCTTGGGGGAGAGACCCAGTACTTC; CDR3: CASSRGTLGGETQYF
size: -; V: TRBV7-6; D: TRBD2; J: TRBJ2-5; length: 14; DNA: TGTGCCAGCAGCCGAAGCGGGGAGGGGGAGACCCAGTACTTC; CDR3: CASSRSGEGETQYF
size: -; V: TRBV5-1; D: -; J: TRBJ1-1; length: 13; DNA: TGCGCCAGCAGCAACAGACAGAACACTGAAGCTTTCTTT; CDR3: CASSNRQNTEAFF
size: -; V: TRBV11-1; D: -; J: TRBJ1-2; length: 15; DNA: TGTGCCAGCAGTCGGAGAACAGGTCTTAACTATGGCTACACCTTC; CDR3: CASSRRTGLNYGYTF
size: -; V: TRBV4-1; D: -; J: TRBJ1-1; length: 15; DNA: TGCGCCAGCAGCCACACCCCGGCGGCGAACACTGAAGCTTTCTTT; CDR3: CASSHTPAANTEAFF
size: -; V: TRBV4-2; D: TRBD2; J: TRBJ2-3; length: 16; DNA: TGTGCCAGCAGCCAACCCCGGGGGGGAAGCACAGATACGCAGTATTTT; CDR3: CASSQPRGGSTDTQYF
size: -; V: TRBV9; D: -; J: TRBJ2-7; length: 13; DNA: TGTGCCAGCAGCGCCGGACACCCCTACGAGCAGTACTTC; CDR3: CASSAGHPYEQYF
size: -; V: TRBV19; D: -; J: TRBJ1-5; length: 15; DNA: TGTGCCAGTAGTATTTGGGAGGGGCGCAATCAGCCCCAGCATTTT; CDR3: CASSIWEGRNQPQHF
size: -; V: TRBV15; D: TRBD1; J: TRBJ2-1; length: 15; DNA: TGTGCCACCAGCAGCCCTCGGACAGGACCGAGTGAGCAGTTCTTC; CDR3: CATSSPRTGPSEQFF
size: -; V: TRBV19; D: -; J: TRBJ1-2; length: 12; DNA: TGTGCCAGTAGCTTTACAAACTATGGCTACACCTTC; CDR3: CASSFTNYGYTF
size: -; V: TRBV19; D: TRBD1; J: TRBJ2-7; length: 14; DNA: TGTGCCAGTAGTATCCAGGACAGGGTCGGCGAGCAGTACTTC; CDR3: CASSIQDRVGEQYF
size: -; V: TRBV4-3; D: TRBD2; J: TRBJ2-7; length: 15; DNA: TGCGCCAGCAGCCAAGATAAGCGGGGGGTCCACGAGCAGTACTTC; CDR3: CASSQDKRGVHEQYF
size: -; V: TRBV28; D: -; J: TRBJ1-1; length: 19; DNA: TGTGCCAGCAGCCCATTCAACCGTGACGGACTCTCGATGAACACTGAAGCTTTCTTT; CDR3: CASSPFNRDGLSMNTEAFF
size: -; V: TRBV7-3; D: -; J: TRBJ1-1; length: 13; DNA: TGTGCCAGCAGCTTCCAGGGAGGCACTGAAGCTTTCTTT; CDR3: CASSFQGGTEAFF
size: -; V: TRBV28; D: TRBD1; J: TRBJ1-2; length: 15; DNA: TGTGCCAGCAGTCCCGGGGACAGGGAAGGCGATGGCTACACCTTC; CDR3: CASSPGDREGDGYTF
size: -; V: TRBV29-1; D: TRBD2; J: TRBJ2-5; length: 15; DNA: TGCAGCGTTGATCTCTGGCGGGGGGGCGGAGAGACCCAGTACTTC; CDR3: CSVDLWRGGGETQYF
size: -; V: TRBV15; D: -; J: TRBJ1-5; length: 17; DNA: TGTGCCACCAGCAGAGATATAGGCTGGGCAGGGAATCAGCCCCAGCATTTT; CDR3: CATSRDIGWAGNQPQHF
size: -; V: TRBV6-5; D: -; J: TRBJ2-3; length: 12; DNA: TGTGCCAGCAGATTAGACTGGACCCAGCAGTATTTT; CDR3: CASRLDWTQQYF
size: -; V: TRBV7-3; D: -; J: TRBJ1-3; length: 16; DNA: TGTGCCAGCAGCTTAACAGGCGTTGCATCAAGGAACACCATATATTTT; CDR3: CASSLTGVASRNTIYF
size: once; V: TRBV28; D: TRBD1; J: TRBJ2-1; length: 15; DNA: TGTGCCAGCAGCACAGGGGGCTGGAATCGGACCCCGCAGTTCTTC; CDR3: CASSTGGWNRTPQFF
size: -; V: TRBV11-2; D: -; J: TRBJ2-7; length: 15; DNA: TGTGCCAGCAGCTTAGATCCCCCCCCGGGGTTCGAGCAGTACTTC; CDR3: CASSLDPPPGFEQYF
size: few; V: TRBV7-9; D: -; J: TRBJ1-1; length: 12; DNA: TGTGCCAGCAGCGTATTTGGGACTGAAGCTTTCTTT; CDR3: CASSVFGTEAFF
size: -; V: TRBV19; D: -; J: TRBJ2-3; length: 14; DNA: TGTGCCAGTACGAGGGACGTGGGCACAGATACGCAGTATTTT; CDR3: CASTRDVGTDTQYF
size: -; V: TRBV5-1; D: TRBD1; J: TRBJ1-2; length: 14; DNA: TGCGCCAGCAGCCCGGACAGGGGGCAAAGTGGCTACACCTTC; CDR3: CASSPDRGQSGYTF
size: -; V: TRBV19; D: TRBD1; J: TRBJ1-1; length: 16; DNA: TGTGCCAGCCATTGGACAGGGGGGGTCATGAACACTGAAGCTTTCTTT; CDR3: CASHWTGGVMNTEAFF
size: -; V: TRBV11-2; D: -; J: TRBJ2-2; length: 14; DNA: TGTGCCAGCAGCCGTGACAGGAACACCGGGGAGCTGTTTTTT; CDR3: CASSRDRNTGELFF